The 32 T cell receptor beta chains reported below all come from one sample, sequenced in a study of blood T cell repertoires in COVID-19 (TCRdb year 2020). Library creation used the immunoSEQ multiplex PCR assay. TCRdb's version of the immuneACCESS table is confined to in-frame rearrangements and falls short of the full clone set. An unresolved V gene accounts for under half of the shortfall where checked; the remainder is of unknown origin. The sample table shows around 86,000 clones, and 87% are seen once. The ten most abundant clones make up approximately 7% of the sample. Material: peripheral blood. The origin of the receptors is a human donor with acute or convalescent COVID-19. The donor label of this sample is uncertain.

The gene calls are TRBV3-1 (or the pseudogene TRBV3-2) and TRBJ1-6; 7 bases map to TRBD1. The V gene end was trimmed by 1 base and the J gene end by 13 bases; junction bases not matched to a gene: 10. The CDR3 extends over 15 amino acids. CDR1 is LGHDT and CDR2 is YNNKEL in the germline V gene (reference sequence). CDR3 coding DNA: TGTGCCAGCAGCCAAGGACAGGGACTTAACTCGCCCCTCCACTTT. The encoded protein is CASSQGQGLNSPLHF.

The CDR3 DNA sequence: TGTGCCAGCAGCCCCTGGACAGGGGGCTTCGAGCAGTACTTC. Translation gives CASSPWTGGFEQYF. This chain joins TRBV5-4 and TRBJ2-7; TRBD1 aligns across 11 bases. V lost 4 bases and J lost 6; bases outside the gene matches: 6. This CDR3 has 14 residues. Germline V lookup: CDR1 SGHNT, CDR2 YYREEE (reference sequence).

This chain connects TRBV28 to TRBJ2-2; 15 nucleotides align to TRBD2. The ends lost 2 bases at V and 4 bases at J; junction bases unmatched: 5. The germline gives CDR1 MDHEN, CDR2 SYDVKM. CDR3 length: 18 amino acids. Written as DNA, the CDR3 is TGTGCCAGCAGTTTAAAGGGACTAGCGGGGGGTAGCACCGGGGAGCTGTTTTTT. It specifies CASSLKGLAGGSTGELFF.

The genes are TRBV19 and TRBJ1-5; 9 positions match TRBD1. The V segment lost 6 bases and the J segment 2 bases; nucleotides outside the gene matches: 5. Germline V gene lookup returns CDR1 LNHDA and CDR2 SQIVND (reference sequence). There are 15 residues in the CDR3. CDR3 sequence: CASREQGARNQPQHF. For the CDR3, the DNA is TGTGCCAGTAGGGAACAGGGGGCGCGCAATCAGCCCCAGCATTTT. Looking up the rest from reference TRBV19 and TRBJ1-5 gives the full variable domain: DGGITQSPKYLFRKEGQNVTLSCEQNLNHDAMYWYRQDPGQGLRLIYYSQIVNDFQKGDIAEGYSVSREKKESFPLTVTSAQKNPTAFYLCASREQGARNQPQHFGDGTRLSIL.

The chain uses TRBV6-2 or TRBV6-3 and TRBJ1-2; TRBD1 matches 9 bases. Trimming took 6 bases from V and 8 from J; bases not matched to a gene: 10. Germline loops: CDR1 MNHEY, CDR2 SVGEGT. CDR3 length equals 14 residues. The CDR3 DNA is TGTGCCAGCAGCCTTTTACAGGGGGCGAGCGGCTACACCTTC. Its protein is CASSLLQGASGYTF.

V gene TRBV7-6 combines with J gene TRBJ1-4; 8 bases match TRBD1. The CDR3 has 15 residues. From germline, CDR1 is SGHVS and CDR2 FNYEAQ. Trimming removed 1 base from V and 8 bases from J; junction bases left unmatched: 6. The CDR3 spells CASSLGTGWEEKLFF. The CDR3 bases are TGTGCCAGCAGCTTAGGGACAGGGTGGGAAGAAAAACTGTTTTTT.

The chain recombines TRBV28 with TRBJ2-7; TRBD1 aligns across 9 bases. CDR1 is MDHEN, CDR2 SYDVKM, per germline. This CDR3 comprises 14 residues. J lost 5 bases, V lost 8 bases, and 10 bases had no gene match. The CDR3 DNA sequence: TGTGCCAGCGGTCGGGGACAGGGATTCCACGAGCAGTACTTC. The encoded protein is CASGRGQGFHEQYF. Combining the CDR3 with reference TRBV28 and TRBJ2-7 gives the whole variable domain DVKVTQSSRYLVKRTGEKVFLECVQDMDHENMFWYRQDPGLGLRLIYFSYDVKMKEKGDIPEGYSVSREKKERFSLILESASTNQTSMYLCASGRGQGFHEQYFGPGTRLTVT.

This chain uses TRBV5-6 with TRBJ2-6; maybe TRBD2 (6 bases). Germline V CDR1 and CDR2: SGHDT, YYEEEE. This CDR3 spans 16 amino acids. Trimming took off 0 bases at V and 2 bases at J, with 9 bases between the two ends. CDR3 protein: CASSLAPGAGANVLTF. The CDR3 region has the DNA TGTGCCAGCAGCTTGGCCCCGGGGGCTGGGGCCAACGTCCTGACTTTC.

Written as DNA, the CDR3 is TGTGCCAGCAGCTACACAGGGGGCCACGAGCAGTACTTC. This encodes CASSYTGGHEQYF. The V gene is TRBV4-2, the J gene TRBJ2-7; 9 nucleotides match TRBD1. V lost 5 bases and J lost 5; bases outside the gene matches: 4. The CDR3 covers 13 residues. Germline V lookup: CDR1 LGHNA, CDR2 YNFKEQ.

The J gene is TRBJ2-6, the V gene TRBV11-3; a weak D match, TRBD1 (6 bases). The V and J ends lost 4 bases and 0 bases respectively, with 13 bases between them. This CDR3 spans 17 amino acids. Germline CDR1 and CDR2: SGHNT and YENEEA. DNA for the CDR3: TGTGCCAGCAGCTCAGGACAGTCGAGCTCTGGGGCCAACGTCCTGACTTTC. Residues: CASSSGQSSSGANVLTF.

This sequence joins TRBV11-3 and TRBJ2-2; D is perhaps TRBD1 (5 bases). Deletions cut 6 bases from V and 1 base from J, with 9 bases between. CDR1 and CDR2 from the germline V gene are SGHNT and YENEEA. There are 14 residues in the CDR3. The CDR3 is CASSLQENTGELFF. DNA of the CDR3: TGTGCCAGCAGTCTACAGGAGAACACCGGGGAGCTGTTTTTT.

The genes are TRBV28 and TRBJ2-4; D is perhaps TRBD1 (6 bases). The germline gives CDR1 MDHEN, CDR2 SYDVKM. The CDR3 extends over 14 amino acids. Deletions cut 7 bases from V and 1 base from J, with 11 bases between. CDR3 coding DNA: TGTGCCAGCATTTCAGGGGTGGCCAAAAACATTCAGTACTTC. Its translation is CASISGVAKNIQYF.

This chain joins TRBV30 and TRBJ1-2, with D possibly TRBD1 on 5 matching bases. Germline V gene lookup returns CDR1 GTSNPN and CDR2 SVGIG (reference sequence). Trimming stripped 4 bases from V and 5 bases from J, with 11 bases between. The CDR3 is made up of 12 amino acids. The CDR3 DNA sequence: TGTGCCTGGAATGGGGGGGAATATGGCTACACCTTC. Translation: CAWNGGEYGYTF. Together with reference TRBV30 and TRBJ1-2, the CDR3 gives the full variable domain: SQTIHQWPATLVQPVGSPLSLECTVEGTSNPNLYWYRQAAGRGLQLLFYSVGIGQISSEVPQNLSASRPQDRQFILSSKKLLLSDSGFYLCAWNGGEYGYTFGSGTRLTVV.

V usage is TRBV15 and J usage is TRBJ2-5; a weak D match, TRBD2 (6 bases). V was shortened by 5 bases and J by 2 bases, with 12 bases between the two germline ends. The CDR3 spans 14 residues. CDR1 and CDR2 (germline): LNHNV, YYDKDF (reference sequence). CDR3 amino acids: CATSAGTAQETQYF. The CDR3 DNA reads as TGTGCCACCAGCGCAGGGACTGCTCAAGAGACCCAGTACTTC. The full variable domain, completed using reference TRBV15 and TRBJ2-5, is DAMVIQNPRYQVTQFGKPVTLSCSQTLNHNVMYWYQQKSSQAPKLLFHYYDKDFNNEADTPDNFQSRRPNTSFCFLDIRSPGLGDTAMYLCATSAGTAQETQYFGPGTRLLVL.

This sequence joins TRBV7-9 and TRBJ1-6; 7 bases map to TRBD1. The CDR3 covers 16 residues. Per germline, CDR1 SEHNR and CDR2 FQNEAQ (reference sequence). J lost 6 bases, V lost 5 bases, and 10 bases had no gene match. The DNA for the CDR3 is TGTGCCAGCAGCACTTCACAGGGGTTAGGTAATTCACCCCTCCACTTT. Translated, it gives CASSTSQGLGNSPLHF.

The chain combines TRBV29-1 with TRBJ2-2; D is unresolved. Trimming stripped 4 bases from V and 0 bases from J, with 6 bases between. Germline CDR1 reads SQVTM; CDR2 reads ANQGSEA. The length of the CDR3 is 13 residues. Here the CDR3 reads CSVGSANTGELFF. CDR3 in DNA: TGCAGCGTTGGTTCCGCGAACACCGGGGAGCTGTTTTTT.

The rearrangement joins TRBV30 to TRBJ2-7; 9 nucleotides match TRBD1. Germline lookup yields CDR1 GTSNPN and CDR2 SVGIG (reference sequence). Trimming took 0 bases from V and 4 from J; bases not matched to a gene: 10. The CDR3 has 16 amino acids. CDR3 nucleotide sequence: TGTGCCTGGAGTGTACCGGGGACAGGGCGACTGTACGAGCAGTACTTC. Encoded protein: CAWSVPGTGRLYEQYF.

This clone was seen once. This chain connects TRBV13 to TRBJ2-3, with D perhaps matching TRBD2 (6 bases). Trimming stripped 2 bases from V and 0 bases from J, with 18 bases between. The CDR3 spans 18 residues. Germline values: CDR1 PRHDT, CDR2 FYEKMQ (reference sequence). The CDR3 here is CASSLSFGGAASTDTQYF. CDR3 bases: TGTGCCAGCAGCTTATCTTTCGGAGGGGCAGCTAGCACAGATACGCAGTATTTT.

V and J are TRBV19 and TRBJ1-1; the D gene is possibly TRBD1 (6 bases). Trimming took 4 bases from V and 5 from J, leaving 14 bases between them. Germline V lookup: CDR1 LNHDA, CDR2 SQIVND (reference sequence). The CDR3 totals 14 residues. The CDR3 loop reads CASSTQGQGTEAFF. CDR3 sequence (DNA): TGTGCCAGTAGTACCCAGGGGCAGGGGACTGAAGCTTTCTTT.

The chain uses TRBV7-9 and TRBJ1-1; D may be TRBD1 (6 bases). The CDR3 spans 14 residues. Looked up from germline, CDR1 is SEHNR and CDR2 is FQNEAQ (reference sequence). V lost 3 bases to trimming and J lost 1 base, with 9 bases between them. The CDR3, as DNA: TGTGCCAGCAGCTTTACAGGGACGAACACTGAAGCTTTCTTT. Translating gives CASSFTGTNTEAFF. Using reference TRBV7-9 and TRBJ1-1 for the parts outside the CDR3, the full variable domain is DTGVSQNPRHKITKRGQNVTFRCDPISEHNRLYWYRQTLGQGPEFLTYFQNEAQLEKSRLLSDRFSAERPKGSFSTLEIQRTEQGDSAMYLCASSFTGTNTEAFFGQGTRLTVV.

The V call is TRBV12-3 or TRBV12-4, the J call TRBJ1-2; D call uncertain. V was trimmed by 4 bases and J by 7 bases, leaving 4 bases between them. The length of the CDR3 is 10 residues. CDR3 amino acids: CASSSGGYTF. Written as DNA, the CDR3 is TGTGCCAGCAGTTCCGGTGGCTACACCTTC.

The chain links TRBV6-4 to TRBJ2-3; no clear D. CDR3 length: 13 amino acids. Germline V gives CDR1 MRHNA, CDR2 SNTAGT. V lost 4 bases to trimming and J lost 3 bases, with 8 bases between them. Here the CDR3 DNA reads TGTGCCAGCAGTGGAACACATACAGATACGCAGTATTTT. Translated: CASSGTHTDTQYF.

This clone showed up just once. This sequence joins TRBV4-2 and TRBJ1-6; 7 bases are shared with TRBD1. The germline V gene encodes CDR1 LGHNA and CDR2 YNFKEQ. The V and J ends lost 5 bases and 9 bases, in that order; junction bases with no gene match: 7. The CDR3 has 14 residues. CDR3 DNA: TGTGCCAGCAGCACCCTTGAGGGGGCTTCACCCCTCCACTTT. This sequence encodes CASSTLEGASPLHF.

V usage is TRBV7-9 and J usage is TRBJ2-3, with TRBD1 matching over 9 bases. The CDR3 spans 16 residues. Germline assignment: CDR1 SEHNR and CDR2 FQNEAQ (reference sequence). V was pared by 2 bases and J by 3 bases, with 6 bases of the junction left unmatched. CDR3 sequence (DNA): TGTGCCAGCAGCTTACAGCGGACAGGGGTGACAGATACGCAGTATTTT. This sequence encodes CASSLQRTGVTDTQYF.

This chain joins TRBV2 and TRBJ1-1; no reliable D call. The CDR3 is made up of 14 amino acids. Trimming took off 6 bases at V and 11 bases at J, with 22 bases between the two ends. The germline gives CDR1 SNHLY, CDR2 FYNNEI. CDR3 coding DNA: TGTGCCAGCAGGGAGGGCAGCCAAATTCTATCGGCTTTCTTT. Protein: CASREGSQILSAFF.

The chain has TRBV7-2 and TRBJ2-1; 9 nucleotides line up with TRBD2. Germline V gene lookup returns CDR1 SGHTA and CDR2 FQGNSA. CDR3 length equals 16 residues. V trimming: 2 bases; J trimming: 4 bases; junction bases outside the gene matches: 6. CDR3 nucleotide sequence: TGTGCCAGCAGCTTAAGTCCCAGCGGGGGGTACAATGAGCAGTTCTTC. Translation gives CASSLSPSGGYNEQFF.

This chain links TRBV19 with TRBJ2-1; possible D gene TRBD1, 5 bases. This CDR3 is 15 amino acids long. Deletions cut 3 bases from V and 3 bases from J, with 12 bases between. Germline V gene data show CDR1 as LNHDA and CDR2 as SQIVND (reference sequence). CDR3 sequence reads: CASSIYPGNYNEQFF. CDR3 bases: TGTGCCAGTAGTATCTACCCAGGGAACTACAATGAGCAGTTCTTC.

V gene TRBV5-4 combines with J gene TRBJ1-2; the match to TRBD1 covers 8 bases. With V trimmed by 2 bases and J by 7 bases, 10 bases remained unmatched. This CDR3 has 15 residues. In germline, CDR1 is SGHNT, CDR2 YYREEE (reference sequence). The CDR3 loop is CASSFQGAKALGYTF. CDR3 DNA: TGTGCCAGCAGCTTCCAGGGGGCGAAGGCTCTTGGCTACACCTTC.

This clone was observed once. The chain uses TRBV28 and TRBJ2-3, with 7 bases identical to TRBD1. J lost 3 bases, V lost 6 bases, and 6 bases had no gene match. The CDR3 extends over 14 amino acids. CDR1 is MDHEN, CDR2 SYDVKM, per germline. DNA of the CDR3: TGTGCCAGCAGGCCGACAGGGATAACAGATACGCAGTATTTT. This codes for CASRPTGITDTQYF.

The chain has TRBV5-6 and TRBJ2-3, with D maybe TRBD1 (6 bases). Germline CDR1 reads SGHDT; CDR2 reads YYEEEE. The CDR3 is 16 residues long. Trimming cost V 4 bases and J 2 bases, with 17 bases left between them. The CDR3 bases are TGTGCCAGCAGCGGGGGACATCTCATCCTCACAGATACGCAGTATTTT. Translated, it gives CASSGGHLILTDTQYF.

This clone appeared a few times. The chain combines TRBV5-8 with TRBJ2-7; unclear D gene. The CDR3 is 13 residues long. The germline CDR1 and CDR2 sequences are SGHTS and YDEGEE. Trimming shortened V by 3 bases and J by 2 bases, and 9 bases separated the two germline ends. The CDR3 protein is CASSWSRAYEQYF. The DNA for the CDR3 is TGTGCCAGCAGCTGGTCCCGAGCCTACGAGCAGTACTTC.

The chain carries TRBV6-2 or TRBV6-3 and TRBJ2-3, with a weak D call TRBD1 (6 bases). Germline loops: CDR1 MNHEY, CDR2 SVGEGT. This CDR3 comprises 16 residues. The V end lost 2 bases, the J end lost 2 bases, and 14 bases lay between the germline ends. The CDR3 region has the DNA TGTGCCAGCAGTTACCCAATACAGGGTTCCACAGATACGCAGTATTTT. It codes for CASSYPIQGSTDTQYF.